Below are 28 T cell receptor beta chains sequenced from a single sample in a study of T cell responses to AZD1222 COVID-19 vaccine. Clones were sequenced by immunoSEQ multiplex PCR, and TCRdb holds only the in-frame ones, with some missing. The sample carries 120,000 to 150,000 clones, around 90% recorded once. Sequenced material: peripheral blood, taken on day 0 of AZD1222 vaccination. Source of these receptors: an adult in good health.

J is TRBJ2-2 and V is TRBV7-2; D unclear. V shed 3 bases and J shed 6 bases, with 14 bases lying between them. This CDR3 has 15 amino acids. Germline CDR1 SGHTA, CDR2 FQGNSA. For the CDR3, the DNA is TGTGCCAGCAGCTTGGATCTCACCGGACCCGGGGAGCTGTTTTTT. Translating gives CASSLDLTGPGELFF.

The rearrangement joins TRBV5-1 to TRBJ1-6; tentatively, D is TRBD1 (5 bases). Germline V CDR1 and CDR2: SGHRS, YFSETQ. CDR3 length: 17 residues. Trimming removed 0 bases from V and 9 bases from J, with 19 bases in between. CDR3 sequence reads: CASSLADSRQGSSPLHF. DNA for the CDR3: TGCGCCAGCAGCTTGGCCGACTCCAGGCAGGGAAGTTCACCCCTCCACTTT.

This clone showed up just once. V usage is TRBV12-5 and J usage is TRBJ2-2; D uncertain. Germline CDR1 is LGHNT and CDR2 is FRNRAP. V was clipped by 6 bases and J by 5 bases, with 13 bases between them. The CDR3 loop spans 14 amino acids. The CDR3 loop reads CASGGFRETGELFF. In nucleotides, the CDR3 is TGTGCTAGTGGAGGATTTAGGGAAACCGGGGAGCTGTTTTTT.

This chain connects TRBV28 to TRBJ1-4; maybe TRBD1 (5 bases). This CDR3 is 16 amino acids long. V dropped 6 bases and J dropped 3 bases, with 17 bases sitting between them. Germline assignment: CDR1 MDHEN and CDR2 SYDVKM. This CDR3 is CASRDRLGGANEKLFF. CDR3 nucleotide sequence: TGTGCCAGCAGGGACCGCCTCGGGGGGGCTAATGAAAAACTGTTTTTT.

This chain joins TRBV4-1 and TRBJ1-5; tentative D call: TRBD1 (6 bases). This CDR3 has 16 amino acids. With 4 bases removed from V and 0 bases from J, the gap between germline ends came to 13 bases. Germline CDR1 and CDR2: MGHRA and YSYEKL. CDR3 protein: CASSRSGQLSNQPQHF. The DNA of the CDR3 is TGCGCCAGCAGCCGATCGGGACAACTTAGCAATCAGCCCCAGCATTTT.

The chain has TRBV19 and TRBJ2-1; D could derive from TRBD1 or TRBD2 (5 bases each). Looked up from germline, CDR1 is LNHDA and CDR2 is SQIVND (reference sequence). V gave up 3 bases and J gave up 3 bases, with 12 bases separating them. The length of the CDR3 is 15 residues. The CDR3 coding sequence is TGTGCCAGTAGTATGGGGACCGCTATCTACAATGAGCAGTTCTTC. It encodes CASSMGTAIYNEQFF.

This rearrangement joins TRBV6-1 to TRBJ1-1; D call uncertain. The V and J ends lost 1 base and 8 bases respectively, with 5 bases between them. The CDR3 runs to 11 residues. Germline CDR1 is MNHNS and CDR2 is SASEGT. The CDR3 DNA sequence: TGTGCCAGCAGTGAAGGTGGCGAAGCTTTCTTT. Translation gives CASSEGGEAFF.

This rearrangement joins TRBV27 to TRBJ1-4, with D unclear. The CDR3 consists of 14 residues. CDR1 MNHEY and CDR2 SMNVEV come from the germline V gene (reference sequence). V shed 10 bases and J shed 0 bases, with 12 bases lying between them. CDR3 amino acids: CATRPVTTNEKLFF. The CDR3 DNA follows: TGTGCCACCCGACCCGTTACAACTAATGAAAAACTGTTTTTT.

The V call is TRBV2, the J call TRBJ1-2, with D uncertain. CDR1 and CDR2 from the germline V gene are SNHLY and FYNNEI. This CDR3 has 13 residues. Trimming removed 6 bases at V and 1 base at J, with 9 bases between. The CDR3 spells CASRWSDNYGYTF. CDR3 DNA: TGTGCCAGCAGATGGTCGGATAACTATGGCTACACCTTC.

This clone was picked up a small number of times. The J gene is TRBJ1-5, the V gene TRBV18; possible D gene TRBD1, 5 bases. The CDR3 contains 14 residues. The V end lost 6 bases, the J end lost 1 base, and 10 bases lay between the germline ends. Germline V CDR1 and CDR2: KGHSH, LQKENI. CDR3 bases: TGTGCCAGCTCCGAATCAGGGAGCAATCAGCCCCAGCATTTT. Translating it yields CASSESGSNQPQHF. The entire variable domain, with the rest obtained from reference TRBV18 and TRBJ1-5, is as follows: NAGVMQNPRHLVRRRGQEARLRCSPMKGHSHVYWYRQLPEEGLKFMVYLQKENIIDESGMPKERFSAEFPKEGPSILRIQQVVRGDSAAYFCASSESGSNQPQHFGDGTRLSIL.

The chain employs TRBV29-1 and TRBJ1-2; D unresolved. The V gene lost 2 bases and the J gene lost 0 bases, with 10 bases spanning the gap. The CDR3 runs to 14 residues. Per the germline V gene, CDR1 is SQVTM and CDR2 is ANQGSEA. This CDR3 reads CSVESGTPNYGYTF. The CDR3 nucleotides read TGCAGCGTTGAATCAGGTACACCTAACTATGGCTACACCTTC.

CDR3 in DNA: TGTGCCAGCAGCCCCAGTCCGGGACAGGGGGCGGGCGAGCAGTACTTC. This sequence encodes CASSPSPGQGAGEQYF. This chain connects TRBV7-3 to TRBJ2-7; 12 nucleotides agree with TRBD1. V gave up 5 bases and J gave up 6 bases; unmatched junction bases: 11. Germline V gives CDR1 SGHTA, CDR2 FQGTGA. The CDR3 contains 16 residues.

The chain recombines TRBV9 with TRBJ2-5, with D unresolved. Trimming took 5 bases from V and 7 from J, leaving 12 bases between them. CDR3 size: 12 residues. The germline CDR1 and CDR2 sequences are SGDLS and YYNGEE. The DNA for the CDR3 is TGTGCCAGCAGGTCGCCATGGGGGACCCAGTACTTC. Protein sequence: CASRSPWGTQYF.

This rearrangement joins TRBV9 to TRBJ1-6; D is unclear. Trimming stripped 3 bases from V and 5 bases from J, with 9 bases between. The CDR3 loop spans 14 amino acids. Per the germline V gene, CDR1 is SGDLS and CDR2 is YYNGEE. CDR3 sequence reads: CASSANSDNSPLHF. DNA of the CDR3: TGTGCCAGCAGCGCCAATTCAGATAATTCACCCCTCCACTTT.

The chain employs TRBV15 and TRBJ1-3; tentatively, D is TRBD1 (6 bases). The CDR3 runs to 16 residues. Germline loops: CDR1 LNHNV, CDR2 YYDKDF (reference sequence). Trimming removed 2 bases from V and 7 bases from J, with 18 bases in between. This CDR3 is CATSRLSGTTTNTIYF. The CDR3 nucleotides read TGTGCCACCAGCAGACTTTCTGGGACAACCACGAACACCATATATTTT.

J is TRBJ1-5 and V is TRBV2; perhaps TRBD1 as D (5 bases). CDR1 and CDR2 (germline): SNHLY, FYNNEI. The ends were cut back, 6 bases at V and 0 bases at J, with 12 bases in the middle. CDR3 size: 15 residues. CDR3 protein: CASSPAGGSNQPQHF. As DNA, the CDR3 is TGTGCCAGCAGCCCGGCGGGGGGTAGCAATCAGCCCCAGCATTTT. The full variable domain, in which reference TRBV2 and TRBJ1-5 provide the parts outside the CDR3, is EPEVTQTPSHQVTQMGQEVILRCVPISNHLYFYWYRQILGQKVEFLVSFYNNEISEKSEIFDDQFSVERPDGSNFTLKIRSTKLEDSAMYFCASSPAGGSNQPQHFGDGTRLSIL.

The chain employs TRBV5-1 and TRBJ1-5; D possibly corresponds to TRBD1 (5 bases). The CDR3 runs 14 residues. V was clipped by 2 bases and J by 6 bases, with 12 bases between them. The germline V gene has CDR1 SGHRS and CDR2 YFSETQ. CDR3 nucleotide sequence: TGCGCCAGCAGCTTCGCTCAGGGAGGTCAGCCCCAGCATTTT. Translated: CASSFAQGGQPQHF.

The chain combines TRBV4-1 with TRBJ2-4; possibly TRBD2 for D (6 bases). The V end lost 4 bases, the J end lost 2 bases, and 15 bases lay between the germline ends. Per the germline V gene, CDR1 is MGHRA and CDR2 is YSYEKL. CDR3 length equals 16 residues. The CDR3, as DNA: TGCGCCAGCAGCCCTGGCGGCGCGGGGACCAAAAACATTCAGTACTTC. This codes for CASSPGGAGTKNIQYF.

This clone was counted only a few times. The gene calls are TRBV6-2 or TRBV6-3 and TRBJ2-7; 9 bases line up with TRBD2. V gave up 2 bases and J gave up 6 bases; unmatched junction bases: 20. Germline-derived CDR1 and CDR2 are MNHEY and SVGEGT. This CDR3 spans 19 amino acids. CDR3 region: CASSYGGFRTSVRRLEQYF. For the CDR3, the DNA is TGTGCCAGCAGTTACGGTGGTTTCAGGACTAGCGTCCGTCGACTCGAGCAGTACTTC.

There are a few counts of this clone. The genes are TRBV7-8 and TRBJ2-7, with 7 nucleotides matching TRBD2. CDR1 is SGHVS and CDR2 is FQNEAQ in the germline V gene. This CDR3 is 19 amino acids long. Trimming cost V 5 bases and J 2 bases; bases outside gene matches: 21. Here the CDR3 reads CASSRAAEAGASRTYEQYF. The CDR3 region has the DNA TGTGCCAGCAGCCGAGCGGCCGAGGCGGGAGCTAGTAGGACCTACGAGCAGTACTTC.

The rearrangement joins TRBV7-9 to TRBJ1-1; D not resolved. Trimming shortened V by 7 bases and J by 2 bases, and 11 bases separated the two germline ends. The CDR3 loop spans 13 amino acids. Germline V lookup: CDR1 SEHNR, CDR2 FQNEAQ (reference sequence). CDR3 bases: TGTGCCAGCATCCCCAGTGGCAACACTGAAGCTTTCTTT. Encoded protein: CASIPSGNTEAFF.

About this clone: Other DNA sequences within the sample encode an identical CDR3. The CDR3 DNA sequence: TGTGCCAGCAGCGGGTGGGAGGGGAACACTGAAGCTTTCTTT. This gives the protein CASSGWEGNTEAFF. The chain links TRBV9 to TRBJ1-1; D is unclear. Between the trimmed V and J ends, which lost 3 bases and 1 base, there was a span of 10 bases. This CDR3 comprises 14 residues. Germline assignment: CDR1 SGDLS and CDR2 YYNGEE.

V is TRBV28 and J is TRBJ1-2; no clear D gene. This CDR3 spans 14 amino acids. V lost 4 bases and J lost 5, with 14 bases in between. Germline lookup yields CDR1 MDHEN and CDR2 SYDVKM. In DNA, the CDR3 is TGTGCCAGCAGTTCCCGGGGAGCGGGTTATGGCTACACCTTC. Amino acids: CASSSRGAGYGYTF.

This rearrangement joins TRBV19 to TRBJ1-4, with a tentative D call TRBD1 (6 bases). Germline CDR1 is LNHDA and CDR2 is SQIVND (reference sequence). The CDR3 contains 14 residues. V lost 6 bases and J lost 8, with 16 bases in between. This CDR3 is CASRTQGGEEKLFF. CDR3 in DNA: TGTGCCAGTAGGACCCAAGGGGGTGAAGAAAAACTGTTTTTT.

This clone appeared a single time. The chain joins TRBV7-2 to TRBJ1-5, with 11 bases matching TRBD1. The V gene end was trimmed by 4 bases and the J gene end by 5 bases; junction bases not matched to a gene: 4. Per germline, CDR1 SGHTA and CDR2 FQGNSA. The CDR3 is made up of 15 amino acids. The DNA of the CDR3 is TGTGCCAGCAGCTATGGACAGGGGGCATATCAGCCCCAGCATTTT. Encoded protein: CASSYGQGAYQPQHF.

In nucleotides, the CDR3 is TGTGCCAGTACCCCATTTACAGGGAACACCGGGGAGCTGTTTTTT. Residues: CASTPFTGNTGELFF. This rearrangement joins TRBV19 to TRBJ2-2; D might be TRBD1 (5 bases). Germline CDR1 reads LNHDA; CDR2 reads SQIVND (reference sequence). Trimming took off 7 bases at V and 1 base at J, with 13 bases between the two ends. This CDR3 is 15 amino acids long.

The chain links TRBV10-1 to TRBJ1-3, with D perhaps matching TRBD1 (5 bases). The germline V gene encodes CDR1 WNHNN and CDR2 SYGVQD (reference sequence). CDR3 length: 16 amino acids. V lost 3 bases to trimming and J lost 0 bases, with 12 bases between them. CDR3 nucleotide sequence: TGCGCCAGCAGTGAACGGAACAGGACCTCTGGAAACACCATATATTTT. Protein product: CASSERNRTSGNTIYF.

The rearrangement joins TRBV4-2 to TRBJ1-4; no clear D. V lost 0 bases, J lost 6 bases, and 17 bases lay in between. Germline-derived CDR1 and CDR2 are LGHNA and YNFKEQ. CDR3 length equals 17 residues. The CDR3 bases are TGTGCCAGCAGCCAAGATATCCATGGCAGGACTTATGAAAAACTGTTTTTT. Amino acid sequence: CASSQDIHGRTYEKLFF.